The 5 T cell receptor beta chains reported below all come from one sample, sequenced in a study of blood T cell repertoires in COVID-19. Using immunoSEQ multiplex PCR, the repertoire was profiled, and TCRdb retains in-frame clones only, with some absent. The sample contains about 270,000 clones, about 89% of which appear only once. The sample taken for sequencing was peripheral blood. These receptors were obtained from a man aged 40-50 years with active or convalescent COVID-19.

The chain combines TRBV6-5 with TRBJ2-7, with D possibly TRBD1 on 6 matching bases. CDR3 size: 14 residues. V gave up 0 bases and J gave up 6 bases, with 12 bases separating them. From germline, CDR1 is MNHEY and CDR2 SVGAGI. The CDR3 is CASSYSQGRVEQYF. DNA for the CDR3: TGTGCCAGCAGTTACTCACAGGGTCGGGTCGAGCAGTACTTC.

V is TRBV27 and J is TRBJ2-4; D is ambiguous. The V gene lost 2 bases and the J gene lost 6 bases, with 11 bases spanning the gap. The length of the CDR3 is 14 residues. The germline CDR1 and CDR2 sequences are MNHEY and SMNVEV (reference sequence). This CDR3 reads CASSLTERGNIQYF. The DNA of the CDR3 is TGTGCCAGCAGTTTAACTGAAAGAGGAAACATTCAGTACTTC.

The chain uses TRBV4-1 and TRBJ1-1; a possible D gene is TRBD1 (6 bases). Germline V lookup: CDR1 MGHRA, CDR2 YSYEKL. The CDR3 covers 14 residues. Trimming cost V 0 bases and J 1 base, with 6 bases left between them. The CDR3 region is CASSQEGANTEAFF. The CDR3 DNA reads TGCGCCAGCAGCCAAGAGGGGGCGAACACTGAAGCTTTCTTT.

The chain couples TRBV18 to TRBJ2-3, with TRBD2 matching 9 bases. This CDR3 spans 16 amino acids. CDR1 and CDR2 (germline): KGHSH, LQKENI. V lost 3 bases, J lost 3 bases, and 7 bases stayed unmatched. The CDR3 here is CASSPNGGGATDTQYF. The CDR3 DNA reads TGTGCCAGCTCACCTAACGGCGGGGGGGCAACAGATACGCAGTATTTT.

This clone was seen once. This chain links TRBV7-6 with TRBJ2-1; D is undetermined. Trimming pared 0 bases from V and 7 bases from J, leaving 7 bases between. CDR1 and CDR2 from the germline V gene are SGHVS and FNYEAQ. This CDR3 spans 13 amino acids. The CDR3 spells CASSLAETNEQFF. The CDR3 DNA reads as TGTGCCAGCAGCTTAGCGGAGACGAATGAGCAGTTCTTC.